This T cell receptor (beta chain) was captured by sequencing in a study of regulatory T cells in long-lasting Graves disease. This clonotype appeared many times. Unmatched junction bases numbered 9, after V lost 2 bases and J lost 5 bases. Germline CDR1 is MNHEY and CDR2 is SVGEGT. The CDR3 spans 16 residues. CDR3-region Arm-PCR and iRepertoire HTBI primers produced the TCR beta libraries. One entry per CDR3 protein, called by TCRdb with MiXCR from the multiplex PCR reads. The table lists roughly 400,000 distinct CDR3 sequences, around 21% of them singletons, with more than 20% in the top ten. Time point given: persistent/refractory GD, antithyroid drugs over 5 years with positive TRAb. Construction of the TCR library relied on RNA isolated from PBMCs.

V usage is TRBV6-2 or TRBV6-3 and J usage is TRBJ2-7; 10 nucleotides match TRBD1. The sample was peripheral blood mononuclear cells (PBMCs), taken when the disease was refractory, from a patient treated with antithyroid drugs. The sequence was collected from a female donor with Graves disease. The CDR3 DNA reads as TGTGCCAGCAGTTACACCTCCGGGACAGGGGCCGACGAGCAGTACTTC. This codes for CASSYTSGTGADEQYF.